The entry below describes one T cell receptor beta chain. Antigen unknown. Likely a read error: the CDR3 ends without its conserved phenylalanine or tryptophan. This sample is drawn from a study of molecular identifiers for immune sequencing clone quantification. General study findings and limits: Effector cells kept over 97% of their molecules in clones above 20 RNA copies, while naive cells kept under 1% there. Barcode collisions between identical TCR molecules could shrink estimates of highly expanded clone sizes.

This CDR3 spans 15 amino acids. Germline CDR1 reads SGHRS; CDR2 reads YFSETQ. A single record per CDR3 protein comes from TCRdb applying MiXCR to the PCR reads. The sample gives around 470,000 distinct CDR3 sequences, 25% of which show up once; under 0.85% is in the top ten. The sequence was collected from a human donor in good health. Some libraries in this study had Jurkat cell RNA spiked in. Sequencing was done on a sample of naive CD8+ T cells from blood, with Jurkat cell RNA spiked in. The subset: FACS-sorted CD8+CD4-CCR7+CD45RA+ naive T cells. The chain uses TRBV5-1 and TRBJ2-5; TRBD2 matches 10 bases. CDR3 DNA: TGCGCCCGCAGCTTGCCTAGCGGGGGCCCAGCGCCCCAGTACTAC. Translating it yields CARSLPSGGPAPQYY.